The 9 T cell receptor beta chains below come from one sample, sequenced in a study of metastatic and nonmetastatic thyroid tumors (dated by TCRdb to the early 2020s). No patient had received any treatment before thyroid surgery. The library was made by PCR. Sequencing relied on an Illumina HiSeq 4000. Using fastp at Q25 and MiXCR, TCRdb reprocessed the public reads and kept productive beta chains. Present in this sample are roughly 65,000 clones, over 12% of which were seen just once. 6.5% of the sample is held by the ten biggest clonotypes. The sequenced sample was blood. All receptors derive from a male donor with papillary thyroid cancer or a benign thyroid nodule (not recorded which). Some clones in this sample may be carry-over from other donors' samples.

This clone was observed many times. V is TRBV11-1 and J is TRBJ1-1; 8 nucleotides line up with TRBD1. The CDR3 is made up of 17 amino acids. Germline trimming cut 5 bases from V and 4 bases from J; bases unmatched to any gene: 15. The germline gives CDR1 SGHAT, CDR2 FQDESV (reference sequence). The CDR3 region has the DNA TGTGCCAGCAGCCGGAATCGCGGGACAGGTGAAGGCACTGAAGCTTTCTTT. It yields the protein CASSRNRGTGEGTEAFF.

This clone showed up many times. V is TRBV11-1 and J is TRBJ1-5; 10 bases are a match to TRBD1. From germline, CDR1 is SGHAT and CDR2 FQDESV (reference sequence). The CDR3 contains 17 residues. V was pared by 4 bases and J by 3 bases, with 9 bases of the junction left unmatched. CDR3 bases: TGTGCCAGCAGCTCAACCGGGACAGGGGCTATCAATCAGCCCCAGCATTTT. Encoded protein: CASSSTGTGAINQPQHF.

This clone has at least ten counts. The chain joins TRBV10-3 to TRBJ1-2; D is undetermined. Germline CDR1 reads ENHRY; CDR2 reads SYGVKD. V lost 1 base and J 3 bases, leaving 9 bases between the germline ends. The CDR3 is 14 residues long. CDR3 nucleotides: TGTGCCATCAGTGAGTTCGGCCTGGACTATGGCTACACCTTC. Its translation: CAISEFGLDYGYTF.

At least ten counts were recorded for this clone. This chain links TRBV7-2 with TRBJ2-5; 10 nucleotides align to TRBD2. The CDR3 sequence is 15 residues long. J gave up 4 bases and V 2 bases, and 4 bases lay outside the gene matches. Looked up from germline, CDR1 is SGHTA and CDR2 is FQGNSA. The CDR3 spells CASSLLAGAGETQYF. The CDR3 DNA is TGTGCCAGCAGCTTACTAGCGGGAGCGGGAGAGACCCAGTACTTC.

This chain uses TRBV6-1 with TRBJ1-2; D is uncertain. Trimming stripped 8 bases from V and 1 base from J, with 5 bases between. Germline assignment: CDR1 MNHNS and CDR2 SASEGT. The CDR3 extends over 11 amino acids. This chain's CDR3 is CASRSNYGYTF. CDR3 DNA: TGTGCCAGCCGGAGTAACTATGGCTACACCTTC.

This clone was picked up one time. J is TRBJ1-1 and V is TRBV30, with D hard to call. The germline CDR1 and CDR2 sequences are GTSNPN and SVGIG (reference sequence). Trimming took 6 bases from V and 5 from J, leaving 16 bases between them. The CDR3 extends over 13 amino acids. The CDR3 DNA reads TGTGCCTGTGTAAAGGGTATGGGAACTGAAGCTTTCTTT. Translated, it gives CACVKGMGTEAFF. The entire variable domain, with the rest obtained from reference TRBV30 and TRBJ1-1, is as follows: SQTIHQWPATLVQPVGSPLSLECTVEGTSNPNLYWYRQAAGRGLQLLFYSVGIGQISSEVPQNLSASRPQDRQFILSSKKLLLSDSGFYLCACVKGMGTEAFFGQGTRLTVV.

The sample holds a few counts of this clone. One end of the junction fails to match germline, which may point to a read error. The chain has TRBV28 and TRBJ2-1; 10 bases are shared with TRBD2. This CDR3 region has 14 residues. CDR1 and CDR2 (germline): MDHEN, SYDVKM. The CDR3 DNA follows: TGTGCCAGCAGCACGGGACTAGCGTACAATAAGCAGTTCTTC. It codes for CASSTGLAYNKQFF. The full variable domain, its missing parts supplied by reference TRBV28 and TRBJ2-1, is DVKVTQSSRYLVKRTGEKVFLECVQDMDHENMFWYRQDPGLGLRLIYFSYDVKMKEKGDIPEGYSVSREKKERFSLILESASTNQTSMYLCASSTGLAYNKQFFGPGTRLTVL.

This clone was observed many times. The CDR3 coding sequence is TGTGCCAGCAGTGAGGCTAGCGCCAGCTCCTACAATGAGCAGTTCTTC. The encoded protein is CASSEASASSYNEQFF. The rearrangement joins TRBV6-1 to TRBJ2-1, with D possibly TRBD2 on 6 matching bases. This CDR3 has 16 amino acids. V lost 3 bases and J lost 0, with 12 bases in between. The germline V gene encodes CDR1 MNHNS and CDR2 SASEGT.

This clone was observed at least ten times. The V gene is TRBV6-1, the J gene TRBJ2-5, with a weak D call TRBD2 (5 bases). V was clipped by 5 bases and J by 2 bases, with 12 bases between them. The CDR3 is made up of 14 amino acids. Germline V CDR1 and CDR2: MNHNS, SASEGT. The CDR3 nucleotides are TGTGCCAGCAGTCTACAAACGGGACAAGAGACCCAGTACTTC. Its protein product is CASSLQTGQETQYF.